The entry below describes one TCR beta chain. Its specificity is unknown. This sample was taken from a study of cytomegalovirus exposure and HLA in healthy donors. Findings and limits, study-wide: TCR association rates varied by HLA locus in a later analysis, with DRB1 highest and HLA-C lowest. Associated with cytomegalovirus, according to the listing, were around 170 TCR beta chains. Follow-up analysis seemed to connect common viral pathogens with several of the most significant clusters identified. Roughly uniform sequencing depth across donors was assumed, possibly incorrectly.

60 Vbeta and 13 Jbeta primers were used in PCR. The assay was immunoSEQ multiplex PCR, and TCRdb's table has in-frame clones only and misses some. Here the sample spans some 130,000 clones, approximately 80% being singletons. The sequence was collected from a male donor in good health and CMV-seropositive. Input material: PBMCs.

CDR3 bases: TGTGCCAGCAGCACGGGACAGGGGGCGCGGAATGAGCAGTTCTTC. Residues: CASSTGQGARNEQFF. The chain carries TRBV7-9 and TRBJ2-1; 12 nucleotides line up with TRBD1. Germline loops: CDR1 SEHNR, CDR2 FQNEAQ (reference sequence). J gave up 7 bases and V 5 bases, and 6 bases lay outside the gene matches. This CDR3 is 15 amino acids long.